This T cell receptor beta chain was retrieved from a study of blood T cell repertoires in COVID-19. Turning to the study itself: Acute-phase and convalescent COVID-19 samples originated in the United States, Italy and Spain. T cells, B-cell-depleted T cells, or PBMCs supplied cDNA or gDNA.

This clone appeared once. Per the original methods: Nucleated cell number was recorded as an estimate derived from reference gene primer amplification. Repertoires were generated with immunoSEQ multiplex PCR, while TCRdb's copy carries only in-frame clones and drops some. The DNA was the basis for D and trimming; V, J and clone size are from that table. The data contain more than 85,000 clones, roughly 84% of them seen just once; the ten biggest clones take up about 6.6%. After removal of 6 bases from V and 8 bases from J, the junction contained 12 bases not matched to a gene. CDR1 and CDR2 (germline): SNHLY, FYNNEI. The CDR3 has 15 amino acids.

The specimen was peripheral blood. This sequence originates from a woman aged 50 to 60 with acute or convalescent COVID-19. This chain joins TRBV2 and TRBJ2-1; 8 nucleotides agree with TRBD2. CDR3 DNA: TGTGCCAGCAGGGGAGCGGGGGTAGTTGTGGATGAGCAGTTCTTC. Its protein product is CASRGAGVVVDEQFF. Using reference TRBV2 and TRBJ2-1 for the parts outside the CDR3, the full variable domain is EPEVTQTPSHQVTQMGQEVILRCVPISNHLYFYWYRQILGQKVEFLVSFYNNEISEKSEIFDDQFSVERPDGSNFTLKIRSTKLEDSAMYFCASRGAGVVVDEQFFGPGTRLTVL.